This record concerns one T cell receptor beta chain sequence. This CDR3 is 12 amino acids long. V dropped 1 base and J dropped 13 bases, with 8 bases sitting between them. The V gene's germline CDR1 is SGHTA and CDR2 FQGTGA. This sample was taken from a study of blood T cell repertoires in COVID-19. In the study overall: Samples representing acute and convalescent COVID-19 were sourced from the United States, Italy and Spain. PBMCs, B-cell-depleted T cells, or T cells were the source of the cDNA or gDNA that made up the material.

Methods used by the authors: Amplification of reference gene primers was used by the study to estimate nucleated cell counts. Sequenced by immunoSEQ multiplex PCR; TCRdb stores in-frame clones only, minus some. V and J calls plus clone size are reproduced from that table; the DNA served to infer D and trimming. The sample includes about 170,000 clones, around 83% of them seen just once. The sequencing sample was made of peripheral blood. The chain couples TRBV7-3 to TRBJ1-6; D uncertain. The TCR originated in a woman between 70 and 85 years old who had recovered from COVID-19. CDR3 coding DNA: TGTGCCAGCAGCTTAAGGTCGGGTCCCCTCCACTTT. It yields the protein CASSLRSGPLHF.